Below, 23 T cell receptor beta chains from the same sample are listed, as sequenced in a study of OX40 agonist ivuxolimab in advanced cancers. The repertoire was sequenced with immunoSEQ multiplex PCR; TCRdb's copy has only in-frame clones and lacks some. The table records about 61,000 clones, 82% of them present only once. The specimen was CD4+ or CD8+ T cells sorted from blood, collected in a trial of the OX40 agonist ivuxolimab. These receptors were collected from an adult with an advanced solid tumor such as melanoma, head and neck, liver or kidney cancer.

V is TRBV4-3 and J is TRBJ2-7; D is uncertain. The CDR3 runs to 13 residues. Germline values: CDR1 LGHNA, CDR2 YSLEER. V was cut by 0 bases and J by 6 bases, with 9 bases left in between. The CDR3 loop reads CASSQDFGSEQYF. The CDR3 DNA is TGCGCCAGCAGCCAAGATTTTGGGTCCGAGCAGTACTTC.

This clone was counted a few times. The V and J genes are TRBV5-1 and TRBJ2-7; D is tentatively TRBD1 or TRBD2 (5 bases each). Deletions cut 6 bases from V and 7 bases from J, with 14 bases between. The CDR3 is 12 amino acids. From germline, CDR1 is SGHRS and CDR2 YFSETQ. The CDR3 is CASTGTLGEQYF. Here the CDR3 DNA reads TGCGCCAGCACCGGGACCCTTGGGGAGCAGTACTTC.

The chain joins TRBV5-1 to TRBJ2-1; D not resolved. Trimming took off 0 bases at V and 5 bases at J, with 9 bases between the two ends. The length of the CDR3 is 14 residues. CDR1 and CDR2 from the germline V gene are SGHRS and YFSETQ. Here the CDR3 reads CASSLVGYHNEQFF. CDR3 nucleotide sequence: TGCGCCAGCAGCTTGGTAGGGTATCACAATGAGCAGTTCTTC.

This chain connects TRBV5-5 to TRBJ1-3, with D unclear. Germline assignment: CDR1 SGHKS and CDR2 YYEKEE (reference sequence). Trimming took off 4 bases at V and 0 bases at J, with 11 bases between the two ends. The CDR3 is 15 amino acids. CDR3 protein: CASSPNPSSGNTIYF. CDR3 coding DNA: TGTGCCAGCAGCCCCAACCCTAGCTCTGGAAACACCATATATTTT.

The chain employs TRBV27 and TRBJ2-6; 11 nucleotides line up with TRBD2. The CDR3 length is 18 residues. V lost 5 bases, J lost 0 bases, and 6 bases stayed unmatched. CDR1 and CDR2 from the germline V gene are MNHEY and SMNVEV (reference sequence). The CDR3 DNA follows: TGTGCCAGCAGTGCCGGACTAGCGGGCTACTCTGGGGCCAACGTCCTGACTTTC. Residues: CASSAGLAGYSGANVLTF. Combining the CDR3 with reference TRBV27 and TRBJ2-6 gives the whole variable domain EAQVTQNPRYLITVTGKKLTVTCSQNMNHEYMSWYRQDPGLGLRQIYYSMNVEVTDKGDVPEGYKVSRKEKRNFPLILESPSPNQTSLYFCASSAGLAGYSGANVLTFGAGSRLTVL.

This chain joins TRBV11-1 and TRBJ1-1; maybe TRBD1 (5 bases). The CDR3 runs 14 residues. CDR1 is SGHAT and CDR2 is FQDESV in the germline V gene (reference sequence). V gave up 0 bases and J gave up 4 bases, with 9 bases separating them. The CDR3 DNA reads TGTGCCAGCAGCTTAGCAGGGGCTGGCACTGAAGCTTTCTTT. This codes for CASSLAGAGTEAFF.

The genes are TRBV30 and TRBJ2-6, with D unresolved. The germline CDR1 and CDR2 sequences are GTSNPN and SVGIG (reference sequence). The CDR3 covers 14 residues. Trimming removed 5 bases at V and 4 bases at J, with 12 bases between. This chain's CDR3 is CAWYGGTGANVLTF. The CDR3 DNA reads TGTGCCTGGTACGGTGGTACAGGGGCCAACGTCCTGACTTTC.

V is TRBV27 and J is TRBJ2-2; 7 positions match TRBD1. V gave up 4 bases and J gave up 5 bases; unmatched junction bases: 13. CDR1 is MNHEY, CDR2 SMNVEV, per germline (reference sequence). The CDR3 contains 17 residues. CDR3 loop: CASSSTTGVGMTGELFF. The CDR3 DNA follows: TGTGCCAGCAGTTCCACTACAGGGGTCGGAATGACCGGGGAGCTGTTTTTT.

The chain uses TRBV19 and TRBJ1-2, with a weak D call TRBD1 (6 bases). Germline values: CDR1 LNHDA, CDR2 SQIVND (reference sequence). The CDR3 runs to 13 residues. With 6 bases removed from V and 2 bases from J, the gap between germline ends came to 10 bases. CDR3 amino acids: CASRSGQNYGYTF. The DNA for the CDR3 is TGTGCCAGTAGAAGCGGACAGAACTATGGCTACACCTTC.

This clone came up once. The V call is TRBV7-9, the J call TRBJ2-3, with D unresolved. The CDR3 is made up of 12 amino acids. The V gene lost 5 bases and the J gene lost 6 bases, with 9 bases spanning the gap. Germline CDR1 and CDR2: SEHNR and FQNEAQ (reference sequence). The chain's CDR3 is CASSILVDTQYF. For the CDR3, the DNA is TGTGCCAGCAGCATTTTAGTGGATACGCAGTATTTT.

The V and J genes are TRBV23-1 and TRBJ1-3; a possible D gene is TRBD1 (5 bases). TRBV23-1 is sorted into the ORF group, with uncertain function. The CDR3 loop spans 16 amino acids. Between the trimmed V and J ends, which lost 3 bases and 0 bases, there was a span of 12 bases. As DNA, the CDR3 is TGCGCCAGCAGTCATCCGGGACCGTTCTCTGGAAACACCATATATTTT. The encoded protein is CASSHPGPFSGNTIYF.

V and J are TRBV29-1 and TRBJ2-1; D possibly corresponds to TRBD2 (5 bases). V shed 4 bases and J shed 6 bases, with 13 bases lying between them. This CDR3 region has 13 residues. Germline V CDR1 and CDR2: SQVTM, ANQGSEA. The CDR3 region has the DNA TGCAGCGTTGGAGGGAGTCTAGGCAATGAGCAGTTCTTC. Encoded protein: CSVGGSLGNEQFF.

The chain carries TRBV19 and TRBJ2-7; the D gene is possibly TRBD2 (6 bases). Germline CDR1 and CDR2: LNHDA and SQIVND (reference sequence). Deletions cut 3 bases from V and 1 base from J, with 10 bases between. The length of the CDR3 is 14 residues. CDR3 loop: CASSIGGRSYEQYF. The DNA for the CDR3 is TGTGCCAGTAGTATCGGAGGGAGATCCTACGAGCAGTACTTC.

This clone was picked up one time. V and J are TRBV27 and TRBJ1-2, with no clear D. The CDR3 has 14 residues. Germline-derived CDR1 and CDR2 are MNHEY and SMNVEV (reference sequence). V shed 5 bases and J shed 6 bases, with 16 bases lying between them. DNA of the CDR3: TGTGCCAGCAGTCCGATCGAACAGTATGATGGCTACACCTTC. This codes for CASSPIEQYDGYTF.

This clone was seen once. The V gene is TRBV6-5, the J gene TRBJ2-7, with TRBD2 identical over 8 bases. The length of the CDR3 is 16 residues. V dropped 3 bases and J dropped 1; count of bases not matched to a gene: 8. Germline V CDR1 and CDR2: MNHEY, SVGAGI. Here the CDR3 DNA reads TGTGCCAGCAGTTATTCGGGGGGGGAGAGGTCCTACGAGCAGTACTTC. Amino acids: CASSYSGGERSYEQYF.

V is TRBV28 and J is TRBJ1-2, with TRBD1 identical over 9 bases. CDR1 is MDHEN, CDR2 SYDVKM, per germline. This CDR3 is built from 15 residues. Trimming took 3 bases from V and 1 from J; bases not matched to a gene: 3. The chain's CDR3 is CASSFGTGFNYGYTF. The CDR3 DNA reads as TGTGCCAGCAGTTTTGGGACAGGGTTTAACTATGGCTACACCTTC.

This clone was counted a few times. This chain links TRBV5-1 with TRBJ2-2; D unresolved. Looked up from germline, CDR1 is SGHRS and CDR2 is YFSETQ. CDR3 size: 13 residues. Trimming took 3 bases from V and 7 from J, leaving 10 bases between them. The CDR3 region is CASSYEFGGELFF. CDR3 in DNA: TGCGCCAGCAGCTATGAGTTCGGCGGGGAGCTGTTTTTT. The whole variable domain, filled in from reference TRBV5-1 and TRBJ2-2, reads KAGVTQTPRYLIKTRGQQVTLSCSPISGHRSVSWYQQTPGQGLQFLFEYFSETQRNKGNFPGRFSGRQFSNSRSEMNVSTLELGDSALYLCASSYEFGGELFFGEGSRLTVL.

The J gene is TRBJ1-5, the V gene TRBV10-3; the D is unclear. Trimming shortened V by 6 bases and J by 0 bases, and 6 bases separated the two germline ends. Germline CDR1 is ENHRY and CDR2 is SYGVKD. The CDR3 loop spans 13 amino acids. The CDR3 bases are TGTGCCATCAGATCCGATAGCAATCAGCCCCAGCATTTT. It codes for CAIRSDSNQPQHF.

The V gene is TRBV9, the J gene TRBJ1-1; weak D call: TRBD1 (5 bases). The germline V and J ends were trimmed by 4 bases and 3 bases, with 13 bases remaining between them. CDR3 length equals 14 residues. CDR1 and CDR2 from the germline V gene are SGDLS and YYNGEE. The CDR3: CASSPTVGDTEAFF. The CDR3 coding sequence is TGTGCCAGCAGCCCTACCGTGGGGGACACTGAAGCTTTCTTT.

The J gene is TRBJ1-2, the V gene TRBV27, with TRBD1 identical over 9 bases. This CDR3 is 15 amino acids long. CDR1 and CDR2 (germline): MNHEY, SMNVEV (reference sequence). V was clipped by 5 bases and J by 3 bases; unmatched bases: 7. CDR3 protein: CASSPRTGAYYGYTF. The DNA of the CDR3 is TGTGCCAGCAGTCCCCGGACAGGGGCCTACTATGGCTACACCTTC.

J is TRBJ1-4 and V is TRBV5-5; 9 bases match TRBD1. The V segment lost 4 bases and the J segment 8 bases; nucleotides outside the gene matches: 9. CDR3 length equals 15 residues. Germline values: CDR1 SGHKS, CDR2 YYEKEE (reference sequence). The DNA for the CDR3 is TGTGCCAGCAGCGCGGGACAGGGCGTGGGGGAAAAACTGTTTTTT. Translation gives CASSAGQGVGEKLFF.

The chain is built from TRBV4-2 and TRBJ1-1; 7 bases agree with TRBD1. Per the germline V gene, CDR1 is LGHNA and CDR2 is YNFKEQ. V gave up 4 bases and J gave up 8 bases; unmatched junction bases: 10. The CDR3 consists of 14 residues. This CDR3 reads CASSRRDRLSEAFF. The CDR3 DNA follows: TGTGCCAGCAGCCGACGGGACAGACTCTCAGAAGCTTTCTTT.

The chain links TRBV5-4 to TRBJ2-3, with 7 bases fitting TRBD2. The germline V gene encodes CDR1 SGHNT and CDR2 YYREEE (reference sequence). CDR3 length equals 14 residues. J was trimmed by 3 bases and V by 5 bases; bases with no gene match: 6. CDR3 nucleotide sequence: TGTGCCAGCAGGCGGGAGCATGGAACAGATACGCAGTATTTT. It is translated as CASRREHGTDTQYF.